This is a list of T cell receptor beta chains from one sample in a study of blood T cell repertoires in COVID-19. Produced via immunoSEQ multiplex PCR; TCRdb's table is partial and in-frame only. The sample records more than 300,000 clones, about 89% being singletons. What was sequenced was peripheral blood. These receptors were taken from a man younger than 35 who had recovered from COVID-19. CDR3s include the opening cysteine and the closing phenylalanine or tryptophan. Fields, in order: V gene, J gene, CDR3 protein.

TRBV6-5	TRBJ1-5	CASSRQEGNQPQHF
TRBV6-2/TRBV6-3	TRBJ2-3	CASSYSPSDLYTQYF
TRBV27	TRBJ2-1	CASSLYSLGGFENEQFF
TRBV12-3/TRBV12-4	TRBJ1-1	CASSLVQGTEAFF
TRBV5-4	TRBJ2-5	CASSTGLAGRLRETQYF
TRBV2	TRBJ1-5	CASRPRQGEDQPQHF
TRBV7-3	TRBJ2-1	CASSPRGNNEQFF
TRBV7-8	TRBJ2-7	CASSPSTGDSYEQYF
TRBV5-6	TRBJ1-1	CASSYLQRQVNTEAFF
TRBV3-1/TRBV3-2	TRBJ2-5	CASSPSAGGRETQYF
TRBV5-4	TRBJ2-3	CASRGSGGASLGDTQYF
TRBV11-2	TRBJ2-3	CASSTLVGEEGTDTQYF
TRBV15	TRBJ2-7	CATSSGTNYEQYF
TRBV7-3	TRBJ2-3	CASSLHIAGGTDTQYF
TRBV7-6	TRBJ1-2	CASSDGGGYGYTF
TRBV5-1	TRBJ1-1	CASRSGENTEAFF
TRBV2	TRBJ1-1	CASSVNGENTEAFF
TRBV9	TRBJ1-2	CASSPGTTGLYGYTF
TRBV19	TRBJ2-7	CASSSPLAGGPYEQYF
TRBV9	TRBJ1-6	CASSLASSYNSPLHF
TRBV7-9	TRBJ1-1	CASSLPDRGRGNTEAFF
TRBV30	TRBJ1-5	CAWSAWGGVKQPQHF
TRBV27	TRBJ2-1	CASNTGYSYNEQFF
TRBV28	TRBJ1-4	CASSVLGGMHNEKLFF
TRBV18	TRBJ1-1	CASSPPQGAGTEAFF
TRBV12-3/TRBV12-4	TRBJ2-7	CASSLVAYEQYF
TRBV20-1	TRBJ1-1	CSASLYRGGEAFF
TRBV6-2/TRBV6-3	TRBJ1-2	CASSPQGVYYGYTF
TRBV15	TRBJ2-7	CATSRAADAYEQYF
TRBV5-1	TRBJ1-4	CASREQPTNEKLFF
TRBV10-3	TRBJ2-1	CAISPRGTSGLDEQFF
TRBV18	TRBJ1-1	CASSPNTDYTEAFF
TRBV5-8	TRBJ2-7	CASSIGTGFSYEQYF
TRBV24-1	TRBJ2-1	CATSEGGPGSYNEQFF
TRBV19	TRBJ2-1	CASSIDTSNSYNEQFF
TRBV7-9	TRBJ2-7	CASSFDGVYEQYF
TRBV29-1	TRBJ1-2	CSGGGDYGYTF
TRBV7-6	TRBJ2-1	CASSLAGLKLGDEQFF
TRBV2	TRBJ2-7	CASRHQGGREIGEQYF
TRBV5-4	TRBJ1-3	CASSLGGSGNTIYF
TRBV19	TRBJ2-7	CASSRAGGSYEQYF